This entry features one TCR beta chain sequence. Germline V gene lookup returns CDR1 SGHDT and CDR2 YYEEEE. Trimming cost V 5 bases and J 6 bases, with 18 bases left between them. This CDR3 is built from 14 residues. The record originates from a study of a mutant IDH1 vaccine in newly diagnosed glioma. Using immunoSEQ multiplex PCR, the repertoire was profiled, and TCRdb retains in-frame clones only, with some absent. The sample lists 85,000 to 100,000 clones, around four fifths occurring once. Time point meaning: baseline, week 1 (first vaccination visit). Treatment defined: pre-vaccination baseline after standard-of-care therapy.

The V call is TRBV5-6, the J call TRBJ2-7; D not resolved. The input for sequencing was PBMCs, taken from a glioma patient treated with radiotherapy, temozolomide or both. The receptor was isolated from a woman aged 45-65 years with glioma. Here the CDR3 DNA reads TGTGCCAGCAGTTGGGCGAACGCGGTGAGCGAGCAGTACTTC. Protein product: CASSWANAVSEQYF.